The subject of this entry is one TCR beta chain. Its specificity is unknown. V was shortened by 2 bases and J by 0 bases, with 5 bases between the two germline ends. Germline V gives CDR1 SGHRS, CDR2 YFSETQ. The CDR3 totals 13 residues. Assay used: immunoSEQ multiplex PCR; TCRdb lists only in-frame clones, some missing. The table includes 75,000 to 100,000 clones, 88% detected once. The sample comes from a study of radiotherapy plus CTLA-4 blockade in lung cancer. Study-level information: Across the patients, objective responses occurred in approximately 19%, and disease control in just over 30%. General study findings and limits: Early blood T cell clone dynamics, with interferon-beta, were reported to best predict response. Among blood TCR repertoires after radiotherapy plus ipilimumab, tumor-derived clones expanded.

The rearrangement uses TRBV5-1 and TRBJ1-1; no firm D call. This specimen consisted of peripheral blood, obtained from a patient treated with radiotherapy plus ipilimumab. The clonotype comes from a human donor with non-small cell lung cancer that progressed on radiotherapy plus ipilimumab. The CDR3 here is CASSLDMNTEAFF. CDR3 DNA: TGCGCCAGCAGCTTAGACATGAACACTGAAGCTTTCTTT.